This T cell receptor (beta chain) came from a study of T cell responses to AZD1222 COVID-19 vaccine (dated by TCRdb to the early 2020s). Some background on the complete study: Because spike-specific TCR depth and breadth did not differ between the two schedules, AZD1222 recipients who got a second dose at roughly 4 weeks were pooled with those who got a second dose at roughly 12 weeks. TCR sequencing covered some 250 trial participants: approximately 200 given two doses of AZD1222 and 26 given two doses of MenACWY control vaccine. Trial participants were enrolled by age into subgroups of 18-55, 56-69 and 70-plus years, and around 150, 29 and 61 TCR-sequenced participants, respectively, were included in these subgroups.

The CDR3 regions of human TCRbeta chains were subjected to immunosequencing. On the study's bioinformatics: Repertoire TCRs were checked for matches against a reference library of SARS-CoV-2-specific TCRs that had been generated using the MIRA antigen-specificity platform. Breadth was defined as the fraction of unique TCRs that were SARS-CoV-2-associated. Depth was defined as the fraction of total T cells that were SARS-CoV-2-associated. Using the MIRA data, each spike-specific TCR was assigned both to the spike region to which the TCR was reactive and to a CD4 or CD8 class. Log10-transformed breadth and depth values were compared by one-way ANOVA with Sidak's multiple comparisons tests. TCRdb holds this immuneACCESS table with in-frame rearrangements only. Some clones are missing; in checked studies, unresolved V genes explain under half, and the rest has no known cause. D and trimming come from the DNA, and the V and J calls and clone size come from that table. Here the sample has 100,000 or so clones; more than 75% occur a single time. Approximately 5% of the sample goes to the ten largest clones.

Details on this clone: What this receptor recognizes is not known. Qualities for individual bases were not recorded, and no much larger clone is one base off.

Counted from cysteine to phenylalanine, this CDR3 has 16 amino acids. Only the CDR3 DNA is retained, 48 bases long and in frame from the first base. Relative to germline, V is missing 4 bases and J is missing 1 base, with 5 bases of the junction outside any gene match. In the germline V gene, CDR1 corresponds to SGHRS and CDR2 to YFSETQ. What the authors observed across the whole study: In the small 56-69-year group, the increase in depth fell short of significance, most likely because of low power. Spike-specific TCR breadth and depth rose significantly after two AZD1222 doses compared with day 0 and with MenACWY recipients. Participants were mostly white British and included more females than males, and it was suggested by the authors that clonal diversity may have been underestimated. Because no day 14 peak-response samples were available, the repertoires could be characterized only after the peak T cell response. Epitopes outside the regions mutated in the B.1.351 and B.1.1.7 variants were reportedly recognized by nearly half of the unique spike-specific TCRs. Conclusions about previously exposed vaccinees are limited because only 6 or 7 AZD1222 recipients were SARS-CoV-2 seropositive at baseline. The vaccine-associated CD4 TCRs covered the entire spike protein, and the dominant responses fell in regions 160-218 and 743-854.

The meaning of the sample's time point label: baseline before first vaccination. The vaccinee samples were drawn from two UK trials, COV001 and COV002, one of which was a single-blind randomized controlled phase 2/3 trial testing AZD1222 (ChAdOx1 nCoV-19) in healthy adults. Trial participant PBMC samples were collected at day 0 and day 28 after the second dose for TCRbeta chain sequencing. The sample in question was peripheral blood, obtained on day 0 of AZD1222 vaccination. Here the chain combines TRBV5-1 and TRBJ2-4, with 10 middle bases fitting TRBD1. This clonotype was obtained from an adult in good health. This receptor carries the CDR3 CASSETGGTAKNIQYF. The bases are TGCGCCAGCAGCGAGACAGGGGGCACGGCCAAAAACATTCAGTACTTC.